Given below is one T cell receptor beta chain in context. Study processing details: Reference gene primer amplification gave nucleated cell count estimates. Data came from immunoSEQ multiplex PCR; TCRdb stores just in-frame clones and leaves some out. V and J calls and clone size are given by that table; D and trimming were obtained from the DNA. The sample records a few hundred thousand clones, around 80% being singletons. With V trimmed by 4 bases and J by 4 bases, 13 bases remained unmatched. The V gene's germline CDR1 is SGHRS and CDR2 YFSETQ. CDR3 length: 17 residues. The sample belongs to a study of blood T cell repertoires in COVID-19. Study context: Sample material is recorded as cDNA or gDNA derived from T cells, B-cell-depleted T cells, or PBMCs.

Sample: peripheral blood. The TCR originated in a man in his forties or fifties with active or convalescent COVID-19. The chain couples TRBV5-1 to TRBJ2-7, with 11 positions matching TRBD2. DNA of the CDR3: TGCGCCAGCAGCCCGTGGCCGGGGCTAGCGGGAGGTTACGAGCAGTACTTC. Translating gives CASSPWPGLAGGYEQYF.